This TCR beta chain was captured by sequencing in a study of shared clonotypes between healthy human individuals. Findings and limits, study-wide: Non-shared clonotypes were found to have lower generation probabilities than the clonotypes that were shared by all four of the sorted-subset donors. What limited the represented genetic and exposure-history diversity was the small number of donors.

The table came from immunoSEQ multiplex PCR; TCRdb's copy has only in-frame clones and leaves some out. The table records under 2.5 million clones, approximately 90% of them present only once. The CDR3 runs to 15 residues. Germline lookup yields CDR1 SGHRS and CDR2 YFSETQ. The trim removed 4 bases at V and 5 bases at J, leaving 9 bases unmatched. A remark on this clone: Its antigen is undetermined.

The sequenced sample consisted of naive CD4+ T cells from PBMCs. Subset specified: CD45RA+ positively selected. This sequence joins TRBV5-1 and TRBJ2-5, with 9 positions matching TRBD2. The sequence derives from a man between 18 and 29 years old in good health. Some clones in this sample may be carry-over from other donors' samples. The CDR3 protein is CASSGDSGSGETQYF. CDR3 coding DNA: TGCGCCAGCAGCGGTGATAGCGGGAGCGGCGAGACCCAGTACTTC.